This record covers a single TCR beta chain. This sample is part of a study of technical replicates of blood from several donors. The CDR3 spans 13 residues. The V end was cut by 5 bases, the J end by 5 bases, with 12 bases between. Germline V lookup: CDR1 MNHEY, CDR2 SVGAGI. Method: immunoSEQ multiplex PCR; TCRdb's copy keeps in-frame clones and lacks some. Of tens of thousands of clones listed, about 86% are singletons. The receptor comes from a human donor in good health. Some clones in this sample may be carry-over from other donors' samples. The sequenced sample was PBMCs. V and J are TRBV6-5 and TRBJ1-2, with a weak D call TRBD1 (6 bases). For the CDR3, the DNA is TGTGCCAGCAGTCCCCAGGGGCGGTATGGCTACACCTTC. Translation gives CASSPQGRYGYTF.